The T cell receptor (beta chain) under discussion was sequenced for a study of PD-1 blockade in classical Hodgkin lymphoma. TCRdb keeps only in-frame clones here, not all; method: immunoSEQ multiplex PCR. Of tens of thousands of clones in the sample, 80% were seen once. Brentuximab vedotin exposure varied, and every patient relapsed after autologous stem cell transplantation. The CDR3 contains 16 residues. Trimming took off 0 bases at V and 3 bases at J, with 15 bases between the two ends. Germline V gene sequence: CDR1 MNHEY, CDR2 SVGAGI. The sequences come from peripheral blood mononuclear cells (PBMCs), collected before the second cycle of nivolumab. The chain links TRBV6-5 to TRBJ2-7; D may be TRBD1 or TRBD2 (5 bases each). The origin of this receptor is a human donor with classical Hodgkin lymphoma. This CDR3 is CASSYSKRDGDYEQYF. CDR3 nucleotide sequence: TGTGCCAGCAGTTACTCGAAACGGGACGGGGACTACGAGCAGTACTTC.